Given below is one T cell receptor (beta chain) in context. V lost 6 bases and J lost 0, with 2 bases in between. This CDR3 comprises 12 residues. Germline CDR1 and CDR2: MDHEN and SYDVKM. The data were produced by immunoSEQ multiplex PCR, yet TCRdb's version contains in-frame clones alone and is incomplete. The data contain around 140,000 clones, 90% of them singletons. This record belongs to a study of control samples from healthy donors and cancer patients. The rearrangement uses TRBV28 and TRBJ1-4; D remains unclear. The source of this sequence is a man aged 35-49 years in good health. Sequenced sample: blood. CDR3 sequence reads: CASRSTNEKLFF. CDR3 nucleotide sequence: TGTGCCAGCAGATCAACTAATGAAAAACTGTTTTTT.